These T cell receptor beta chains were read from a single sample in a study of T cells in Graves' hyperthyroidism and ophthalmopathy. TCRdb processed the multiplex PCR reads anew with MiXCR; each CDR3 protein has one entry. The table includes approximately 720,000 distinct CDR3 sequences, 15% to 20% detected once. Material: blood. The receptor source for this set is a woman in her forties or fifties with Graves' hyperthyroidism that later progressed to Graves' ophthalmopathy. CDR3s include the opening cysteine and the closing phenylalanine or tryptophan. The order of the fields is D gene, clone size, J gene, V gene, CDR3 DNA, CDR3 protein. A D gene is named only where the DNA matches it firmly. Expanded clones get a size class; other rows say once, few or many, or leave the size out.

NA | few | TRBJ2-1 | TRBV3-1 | TGTGCCAGCAGCCAAGACAACAGCGGGTACAATGAGCAGTTCTTC | CASSQDNSGYNEQFF
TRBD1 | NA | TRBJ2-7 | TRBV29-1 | TGCAGCGTTATAGCGACAGGGGGCTCCTACGAGCAGTACTTC | CSVIATGGSYEQYF
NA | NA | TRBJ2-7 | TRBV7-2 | TGTGCCAGCAGCTACAGGGTGCCCCACGAGCAGTACTTC | CASSYRVPHEQYF
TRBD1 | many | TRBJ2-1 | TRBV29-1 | TGCAGCGGGGGACAGGGAGACAGTGAGCAGTTCTTC | CSGGQGDSEQFF
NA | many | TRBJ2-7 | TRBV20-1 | TGCAGTGCTAGCTGGGGGGCACGGGCCCTGGAGGAGCAGTACTTC | CSASWGARALEEQYF
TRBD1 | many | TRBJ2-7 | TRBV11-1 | TGTGCCAGCAGCCGGACAGGGGCCGGGTACGAGCAGTACTTC | CASSRTGAGYEQYF
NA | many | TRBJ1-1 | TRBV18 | TGTGCCAGCTCACCAGGATTAGACATGTACACTGAAGCTTTCTTT | CASSPGLDMYTEAFF
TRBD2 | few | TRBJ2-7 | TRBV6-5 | TGTGCCAGCAGTTACGGACTAGCGGGACCACCCGAAGCTAACGAGCAGTACTTC | CASSYGLAGPPEANEQYF
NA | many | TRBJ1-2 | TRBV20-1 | TGCAGTGCTAGGACGGGCGGCTATGGCTACACCTTC | CSARTGGYGYTF
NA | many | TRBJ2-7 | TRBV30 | TGTGCCTGGAGTCCAGGACTACCGGAAACCTACGAGCAGTACTTC | CAWSPGLPETYEQYF
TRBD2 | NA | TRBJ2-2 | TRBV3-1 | TGTGCCAGCAGCCAAGCGGGACTAGCGGATTCTACCGGGGAGCTGTTTTTT | CASSQAGLADSTGELFF
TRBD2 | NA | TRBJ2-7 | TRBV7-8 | TGTGCCAGCAGCTTAGGGACTAGCGGGCAAAACTACGAGCAGTACTTC | CASSLGTSGQNYEQYF
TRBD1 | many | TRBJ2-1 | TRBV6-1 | TGTGCCAGCACCAACCGGGACAGGGGGCTAAATGAGCAGTTCTTC | CASTNRDRGLNEQFF
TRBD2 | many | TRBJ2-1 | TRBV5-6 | TGTGCCAGCAGCTTCCTAGCGGGGAAGAATGAGCAGTTCTTC | CASSFLAGKNEQFF
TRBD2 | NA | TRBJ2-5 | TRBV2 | TGTGCCACCAACCTCGTAGCGGGGGTTCAAGAGACCCAGTACTTC | CATNLVAGVQETQYF
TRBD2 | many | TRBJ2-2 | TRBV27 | TGTGCCAGCACCCGAGCGGGGGCGAGGACCGGGGAGCTGTTTTTT | CASTRAGARTGELFF
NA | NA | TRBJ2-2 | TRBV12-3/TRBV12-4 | TGTGCAGCGTATTACGCGAACACCGGGGAGCTGTTTTTT | CAAYYANTGELFF
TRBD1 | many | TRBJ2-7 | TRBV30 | TGTGCCTGGAATGGACAGGGGGCTCTCTACGAGCAGTACTTC | CAWNGQGALYEQYF
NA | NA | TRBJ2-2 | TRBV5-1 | TGCGCCAGCAGCTTTATAGACGACCGCGGGGAGCTGTTTTTT | CASSFIDDRGELFF
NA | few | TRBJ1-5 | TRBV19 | TGTGCCAGTAGCCCCTTCCCAGGGAACAATCAGCCCCAGCATTTT | CASSPFPGNNQPQHF
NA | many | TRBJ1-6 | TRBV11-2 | TGTGCCAGCAGCAAGCTCGGAGCAGCTTCCCCGTCACCCCTCCACTTT | CASSKLGAASPSPLHF
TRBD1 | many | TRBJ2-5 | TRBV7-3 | TGTGCCAGCAGCTTAAGGGGGACAGGGATGAGGGAGACCCAGTACTTC | CASSLRGTGMRETQYF
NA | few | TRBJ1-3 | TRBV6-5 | TGTGCCAGCAGTCCCGACACGTTTAACTCTGGAAACACCATATATTTT | CASSPDTFNSGNTIYF
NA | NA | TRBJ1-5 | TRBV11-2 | TGTGCCAGCAGCTTAGGAGGGTATGGAACCAATAGCAATCAGCCCCAGCATTTT | CASSLGGYGTNSNQPQHF
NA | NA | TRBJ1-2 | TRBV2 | TGTGCCAGCAGTGAAGTCCGGCAGGGTGGCTATGGCTACACCTTC | CASSEVRQGGYGYTF
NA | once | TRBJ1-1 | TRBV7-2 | TGTGCCAGCAGCCCCGACGTCCCCGGGATAAGGGACACTGAAGCTTTCTTT | CASSPDVPGIRDTEAFF